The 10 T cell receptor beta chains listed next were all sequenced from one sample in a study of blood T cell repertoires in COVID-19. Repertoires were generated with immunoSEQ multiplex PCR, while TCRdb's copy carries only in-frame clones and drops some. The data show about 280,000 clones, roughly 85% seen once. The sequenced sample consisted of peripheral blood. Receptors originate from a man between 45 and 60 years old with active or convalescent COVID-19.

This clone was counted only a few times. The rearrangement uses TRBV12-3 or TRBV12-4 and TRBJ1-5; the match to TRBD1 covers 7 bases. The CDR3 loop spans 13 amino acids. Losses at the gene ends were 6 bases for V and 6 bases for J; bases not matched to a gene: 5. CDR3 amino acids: CASSDRDLQPQHF. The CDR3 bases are TGTGCCAGCAGCGACAGGGACCTTCAGCCCCAGCATTTT.

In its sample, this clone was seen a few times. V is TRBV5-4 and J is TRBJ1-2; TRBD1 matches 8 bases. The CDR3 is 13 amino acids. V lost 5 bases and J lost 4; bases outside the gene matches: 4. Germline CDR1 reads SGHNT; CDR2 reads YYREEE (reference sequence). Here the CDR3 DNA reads TGTGCCAGCAGAGACAGGGGCTCCTATGGCTACACCTTC. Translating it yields CASRDRGSYGYTF. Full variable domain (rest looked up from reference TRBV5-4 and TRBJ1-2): ETGVTQSPTHLIKTRGQQVTLRCSSQSGHNTVSWYQQALGQGPQFIFQYYREEENGRGNFPPRFSGLQFPNYSSELNVNALELDDSALYLCASRDRGSYGYTFGSGTRLTVV.

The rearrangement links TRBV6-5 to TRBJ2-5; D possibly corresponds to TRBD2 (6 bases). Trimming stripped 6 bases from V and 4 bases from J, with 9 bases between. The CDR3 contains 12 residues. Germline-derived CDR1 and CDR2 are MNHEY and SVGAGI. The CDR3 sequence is CASRGGLETQYF. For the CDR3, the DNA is TGTGCCAGCAGGGGGGGACTAGAGACCCAGTACTTC.

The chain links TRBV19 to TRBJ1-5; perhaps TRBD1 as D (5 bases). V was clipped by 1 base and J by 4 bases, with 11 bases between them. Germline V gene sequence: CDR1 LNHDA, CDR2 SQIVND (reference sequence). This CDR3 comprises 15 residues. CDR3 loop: CASSIGQGGNQPQHF. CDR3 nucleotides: TGTGCCAGTAGTATAGGCCAGGGAGGAAATCAGCCCCAGCATTTT.

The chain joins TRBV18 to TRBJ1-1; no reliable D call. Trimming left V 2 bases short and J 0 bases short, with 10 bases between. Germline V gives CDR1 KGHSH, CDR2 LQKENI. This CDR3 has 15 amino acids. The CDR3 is CASSPSIQMNTEAFF. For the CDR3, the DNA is TGTGCCAGCTCACCAAGTATTCAGATGAACACTGAAGCTTTCTTT.

The CDR3 DNA sequence: TGTGCCAGCAGCCAAGCAAGCGGAAGCACAGATACGCAGTATTTT. Amino acids: CASSQASGSTDTQYF. V usage is TRBV4-2 and J usage is TRBJ2-3; the D gene is possibly TRBD2 (5 bases). Germline V gives CDR1 LGHNA, CDR2 YNFKEQ. This CDR3 has 15 amino acids. Between the trimmed V and J ends, which lost 1 base and 0 bases, there was a span of 8 bases.

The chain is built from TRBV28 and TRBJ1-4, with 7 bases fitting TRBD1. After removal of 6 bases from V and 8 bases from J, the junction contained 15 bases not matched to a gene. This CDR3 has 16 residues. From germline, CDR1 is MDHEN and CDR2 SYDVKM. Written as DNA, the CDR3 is TGTGCCAGCAGCTCATCATGGGCAGGGGGTCGGGAAAAACTGTTTTTT. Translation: CASSSSWAGGREKLFF.

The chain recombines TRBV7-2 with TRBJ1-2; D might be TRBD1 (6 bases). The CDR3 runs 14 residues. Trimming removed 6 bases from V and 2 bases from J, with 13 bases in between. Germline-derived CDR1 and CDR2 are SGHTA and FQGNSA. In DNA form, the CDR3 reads TGTGCCAGCAGTCTTATGGGGGCGAACTATGGCTACACCTTC. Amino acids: CASSLMGANYGYTF.

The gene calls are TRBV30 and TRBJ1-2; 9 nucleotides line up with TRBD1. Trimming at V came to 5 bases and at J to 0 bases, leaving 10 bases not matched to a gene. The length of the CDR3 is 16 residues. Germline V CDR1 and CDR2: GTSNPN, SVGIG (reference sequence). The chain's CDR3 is CAWGRDRALSNYGYTF. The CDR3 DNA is TGTGCCTGGGGCCGGGACAGGGCCCTATCTAACTATGGCTACACCTTC. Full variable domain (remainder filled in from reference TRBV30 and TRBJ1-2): SQTIHQWPATLVQPVGSPLSLECTVEGTSNPNLYWYRQAAGRGLQLLFYSVGIGQISSEVPQNLSASRPQDRQFILSSKKLLLSDSGFYLCAWGRDRALSNYGYTFGSGTRLTVV.

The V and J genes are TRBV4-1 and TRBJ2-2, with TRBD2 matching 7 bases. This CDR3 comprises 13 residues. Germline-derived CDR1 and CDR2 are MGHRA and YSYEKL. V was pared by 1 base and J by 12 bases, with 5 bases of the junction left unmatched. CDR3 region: CASSQGEGRQLFF. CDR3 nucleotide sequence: TGCGCCAGCAGCCAAGGGGAGGGGAGGCAGCTGTTTTTT.